This T cell receptor beta chain stems from a study of tumor-infiltrating lymphocytes in localized non-small cell lung cancer. Whole-study results and caveats: Only some patients had TCR sequencing, depending on available tissue. Different pieces of the same tissue were used for each assay. T-cell fraction did not differ between immunotypes IM1 and IM2.

Produced via immunoSEQ multiplex PCR; TCRdb's table is partial and in-frame only. Found here are about 8,900 clones, around 62% of them singletons; the top ten hold roughly 9.9%. CDR3 length equals 13 residues. Trimming took 6 bases from V and 8 from J; bases not matched to a gene: 11. Germline V gives CDR1 SGHDT, CDR2 YYEEEE. As to this clone: Its matching antigen is unknown.

This TCR came from a human donor with non-small cell lung cancer. Sequencing was done on a sample of uninvolved lung tissue not adjacent to the tumor. The chain has TRBV5-6 and TRBJ2-7, with 7 bases fitting TRBD2. For the CDR3, the DNA is TGTGCCAGCACCGAGCTCGGGCGGGAGAAGCAGTACTTC. The encoded protein is CASTELGREKQYF. Drawing the rest from reference TRBV5-6 and TRBJ2-7, the complete variable domain is DAGVTQSPTHLIKTRGQQVTLRCSPKSGHDTVSWYQQALGQGPQFIFQYYEEEERQRGNFPDRFSGHQFPNYSSELNVNALLLGDSALYLCASTELGREKQYFGPGTRLTVT.